The text below deals with one T cell receptor (beta chain). V trimming: 6 bases; J trimming: 3 bases; junction bases outside the gene matches: 7. CDR1 MNHEY and CDR2 SMNVEV come from the germline V gene (reference sequence). This CDR3 has 14 residues. The data were taken from a study of T cell changes during pregnancy in multiple sclerosis. The table came from immunoSEQ multiplex PCR; TCRdb's copy has only in-frame clones and leaves some out. The data contain around 95,000 clones, about 90% of them singletons. The TCR comes from a female donor in good health, enrolled as a control in a pregnancy study. This chain links TRBV27 with TRBJ1-2; 7 bases fit TRBD1. Sequencing used peripheral blood, obtained after pregnancy. CDR3 residues: CASRPDRAHYGYTF. In DNA, the CDR3 is TGTGCCAGCAGGCCAGACAGGGCACACTATGGCTACACCTTC.